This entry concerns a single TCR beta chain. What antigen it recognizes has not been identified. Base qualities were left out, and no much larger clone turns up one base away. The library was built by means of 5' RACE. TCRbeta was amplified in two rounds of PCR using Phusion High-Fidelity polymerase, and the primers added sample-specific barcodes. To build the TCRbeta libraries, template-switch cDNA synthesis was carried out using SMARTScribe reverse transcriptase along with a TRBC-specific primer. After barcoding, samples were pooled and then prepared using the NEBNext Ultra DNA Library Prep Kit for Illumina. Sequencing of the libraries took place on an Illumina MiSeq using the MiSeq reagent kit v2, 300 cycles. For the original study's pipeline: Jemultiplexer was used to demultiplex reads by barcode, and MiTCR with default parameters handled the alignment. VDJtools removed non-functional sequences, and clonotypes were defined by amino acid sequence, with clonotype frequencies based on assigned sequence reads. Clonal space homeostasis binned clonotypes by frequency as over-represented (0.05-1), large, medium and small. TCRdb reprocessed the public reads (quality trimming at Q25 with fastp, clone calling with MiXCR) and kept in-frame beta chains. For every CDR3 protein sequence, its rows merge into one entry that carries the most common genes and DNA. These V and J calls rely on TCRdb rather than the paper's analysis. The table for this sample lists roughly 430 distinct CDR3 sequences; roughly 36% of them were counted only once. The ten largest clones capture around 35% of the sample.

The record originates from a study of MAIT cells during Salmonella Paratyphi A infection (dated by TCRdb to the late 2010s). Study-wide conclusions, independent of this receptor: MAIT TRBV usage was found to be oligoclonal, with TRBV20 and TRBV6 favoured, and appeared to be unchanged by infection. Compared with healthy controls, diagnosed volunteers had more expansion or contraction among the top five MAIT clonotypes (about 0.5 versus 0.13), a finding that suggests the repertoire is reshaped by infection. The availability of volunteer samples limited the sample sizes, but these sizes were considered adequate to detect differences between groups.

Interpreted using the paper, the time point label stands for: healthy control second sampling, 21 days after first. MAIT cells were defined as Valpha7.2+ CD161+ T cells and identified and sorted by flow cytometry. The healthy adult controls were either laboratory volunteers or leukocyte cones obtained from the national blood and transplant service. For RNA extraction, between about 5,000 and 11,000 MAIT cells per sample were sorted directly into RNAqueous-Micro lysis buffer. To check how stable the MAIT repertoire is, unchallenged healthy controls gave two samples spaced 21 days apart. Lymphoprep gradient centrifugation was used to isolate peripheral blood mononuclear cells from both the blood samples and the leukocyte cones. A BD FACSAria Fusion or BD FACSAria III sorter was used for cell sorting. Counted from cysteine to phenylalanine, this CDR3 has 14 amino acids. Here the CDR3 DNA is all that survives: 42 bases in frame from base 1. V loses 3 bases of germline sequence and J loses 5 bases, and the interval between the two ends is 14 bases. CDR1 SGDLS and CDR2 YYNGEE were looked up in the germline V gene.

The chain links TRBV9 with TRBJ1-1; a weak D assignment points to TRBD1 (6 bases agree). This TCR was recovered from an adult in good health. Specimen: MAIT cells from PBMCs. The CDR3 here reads CASSEEGGSTEAFF. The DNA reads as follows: TGTGCCAGCAGCGAAGAGGGGGGCTCGACTGAAGCTTTCTTT.